The clone carrying this T cell receptor (beta chain) was observed a single time. This entry comes from a study of shared T cell receptors in the human thymus. The CDR3 length is 17 residues. The V and J ends lost 1 base and 1 base respectively, with 11 bases between them. Germline loops: CDR1 SGHAT, CDR2 FQNNGV. Profiled with immunoSEQ multiplex PCR; TCRdb holds only in-frame clones, not every one. The repertoire consists of about 710,000 clones, with about 90% occurring once and the leading ten covering roughly 0.0086%. The data also belong to a second study, concerning human thymus T cells. From that study: Resections obtained during corrective heart surgery supplied the thymus tissue.

This TCR came from a boy under two years old with a congenital heart defect. The sample was thymocytes. The chain is built from TRBV11-2 and TRBJ1-6, with a tentative D call TRBD1 (5 bases). The CDR3 here is CASSLVSDRSYNSPLHF. For the CDR3, the DNA is TGTGCCAGCAGCTTAGTTTCCGACAGATCCTATAATTCACCCCTCCACTTT.